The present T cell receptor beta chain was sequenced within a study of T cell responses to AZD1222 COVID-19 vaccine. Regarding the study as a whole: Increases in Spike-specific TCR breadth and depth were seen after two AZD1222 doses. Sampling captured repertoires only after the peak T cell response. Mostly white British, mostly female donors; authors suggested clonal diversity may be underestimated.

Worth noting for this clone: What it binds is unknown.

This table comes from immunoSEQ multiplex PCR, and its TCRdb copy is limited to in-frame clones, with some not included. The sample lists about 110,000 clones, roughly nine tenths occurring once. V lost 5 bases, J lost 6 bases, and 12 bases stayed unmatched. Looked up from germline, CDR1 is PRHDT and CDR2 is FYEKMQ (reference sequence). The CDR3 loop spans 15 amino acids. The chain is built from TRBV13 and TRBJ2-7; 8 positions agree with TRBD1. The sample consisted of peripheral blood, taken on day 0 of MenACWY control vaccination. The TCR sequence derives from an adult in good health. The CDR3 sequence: CASSTHRGFISEQYF. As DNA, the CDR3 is TGTGCCAGCAGCACCCACAGGGGGTTCATCTCCGAGCAGTACTTC.